The clone carrying this T cell receptor (beta chain) was counted at least ten times. Its cognate antigen is unknown. The V and J ends lost 4 bases and 4 bases respectively, with 20 bases between them. Per germline, CDR1 DFQATT and CDR2 SNEGSKA (reference sequence). The CDR3 has 16 residues. The entry originates in a study of T-cell reconstitution after alpha-beta-depleted transplantation in children. Study-level findings and limits: Surviving recipient T cells and thymic progenitors accounted for the high day-60 TCRbeta diversity observed in some patients. The main origin of T-cell counts and diversity one year after transplant was newly produced T cells. About two months after transplant, alpha-beta T cells reportedly came from several hundred expanded graft clones.

Preparation of the TCRbeta library involved a method that used unique molecular identifiers. TCRdb passed the PCR reads through MiXCR, listing each CDR3 protein once. The data show around 64,000 distinct CDR3 sequences, roughly a tenth seen once. The TCR was taken from a boy younger than 18 with acute myeloid leukemia, due to receive a stem cell transplant. The chain links TRBV20-1 to TRBJ2-1; tentatively, D is TRBD2 (6 bases). Sequenced here: PBMCs, sampled before TCRalphabeta/CD19-depleted stem cell transplant. CDR3 sequence reads: CSAIKSGTSTYNEQFF. The CDR3 DNA is TGCAGTGCTATAAAATCCGGGACTTCTACTTACAATGAGCAGTTCTTC.